These 22 T cell receptor beta chains share one sample of origin, sequenced in a study of blood T cell repertoires in COVID-19. Here immunoSEQ multiplex PCR was the method, and the copy in TCRdb shows in-frame clones only, minus some. This sample has 280,000 or so clones, with over 75% found just once. Input material: PBMCs or T cells enriched from blood (not recorded which). All receptors come from a man aged 25-45 years who had recovered from COVID-19.

The chain couples TRBV5-1 to TRBJ2-5, with 7 bases identical to TRBD2. Germline CDR1 reads SGHRS; CDR2 reads YFSETQ. V gave up 4 bases and J gave up 0 bases; unmatched junction bases: 6. CDR3 length: 15 residues. The CDR3 protein is CASSSGTIDQETQYF. In DNA, the CDR3 is TGCGCCAGCAGCAGCGGGACTATAGACCAAGAGACCCAGTACTTC.

The CDR3 sequence: CASSLGTGVTGELFF. In DNA, the CDR3 is TGTGCCAGCAGCCTCGGGACAGGGGTCACCGGGGAGCTGTTTTTT. This chain joins TRBV7-2 and TRBJ2-2; 10 positions agree with TRBD1. The germline V gene encodes CDR1 SGHTA and CDR2 FQGNSA. Trimming at V came to 5 bases and at J to 4 bases, leaving 4 bases not matched to a gene. The CDR3 length is 15 residues. Full variable domain (rest looked up from reference TRBV7-2 and TRBJ2-2): GAGVSQSPSNKVTEKGKDVELRCDPISGHTALYWYRQSLGQGLEFLIYFQGNSAPDKSGLPSDRFSAERTGGSVSTLTIQRTQQEDSAVYLCASSLGTGVTGELFFGEGSRLTVL.

V is TRBV4-1 and J is TRBJ2-5; 8 bases line up with TRBD2. This CDR3 is built from 17 residues. Looked up from germline, CDR1 is MGHRA and CDR2 is YSYEKL. V was pared by 1 base and J by 2 bases, with 9 bases of the junction left unmatched. The CDR3 coding sequence is TGCGCCAGCAGCCAAGGCAAGGGAGCGGGAGTACAAGAGACCCAGTACTTC. Translation: CASSQGKGAGVQETQYF.

The chain combines TRBV20-1 with TRBJ1-5; D not resolved. Germline lookup yields CDR1 DFQATT and CDR2 SNEGSKA (reference sequence). Trimming cost V 6 bases and J 15 bases, with 15 bases left between them. The CDR3 consists of 10 residues. CDR3: CSASRDSLHF. The CDR3 DNA follows: TGCAGTGCCTCCCGCGACTCTCTGCATTTT.

The chain links TRBV7-9 to TRBJ1-1; D perhaps matches TRBD1 (5 bases). V dropped 1 base and J dropped 6 bases, with 15 bases sitting between them. Germline CDR1 and CDR2: SEHNR and FQNEAQ (reference sequence). This CDR3 comprises 15 residues. CDR3 sequence reads: CASSLGQGLFAEAFF. CDR3 bases: TGTGCCAGCAGCTTAGGTCAGGGCCTTTTTGCTGAAGCTTTCTTT. The full variable domain, completed using reference TRBV7-9 and TRBJ1-1, is DTGVSQNPRHKITKRGQNVTFRCDPISEHNRLYWYRQTLGQGPEFLTYFQNEAQLEKSRLLSDRFSAERPKGSFSTLEIQRTEQGDSAMYLCASSLGQGLFAEAFFGQGTRLTVV.

Turning to this clone: This sample includes further DNA sequences coding for the same CDR3. CDR3 sequence: CASSFSSNQPQHF. DNA for the CDR3: TGTGCCAGCAGCTTTTCCAGTAATCAGCCCCAGCATTTT. The V and J genes are TRBV7-9 and TRBJ1-5; D call uncertain. The CDR3 is made up of 13 amino acids. Germline-derived CDR1 and CDR2 are SEHNR and FQNEAQ (reference sequence). V was trimmed by 3 bases and J by 4 bases, leaving 7 bases between them.

The V gene is TRBV9, the J gene TRBJ2-3; 14 positions match TRBD2. Germline assignment: CDR1 SGDLS and CDR2 YYNGEE. V lost 3 bases to trimming and J lost 5 bases; unmatched junction nucleotides: 5. The CDR3 runs to 16 residues. CDR3 DNA: TGTGCCAGCAGCGGGCGACTAGCGGGGGGGCAAGATACGCAGTATTTT. Protein sequence: CASSGRLAGGQDTQYF.

The chain uses TRBV7-9 and TRBJ2-1; D perhaps matches TRBD2 (5 bases). V was shortened by 1 base and J by 14 bases, with 18 bases between the two germline ends. Germline values: CDR1 SEHNR, CDR2 FQNEAQ (reference sequence). The CDR3 totals 14 residues. The CDR3 protein is CASSLGPELVGEFF. The DNA of the CDR3 is TGTGCCAGCAGCTTAGGGCCCGAACTAGTCGGGGAGTTCTTC.

V gene TRBV6-5 combines with J gene TRBJ1-5; possibly TRBD1 for D (5 bases). Germline loops: CDR1 MNHEY, CDR2 SVGAGI. Trimming removed 6 bases from V and 4 bases from J, with 10 bases in between. The CDR3 covers 13 residues. DNA of the CDR3: TGTGCCAGCAGGGGGCAGCCTAATCAGCCCCAGCATTTT. Translation: CASRGQPNQPQHF.

The chain combines TRBV7-9 with TRBJ2-5, with D unclear. CDR1 is SEHNR and CDR2 is FQNEAQ in the germline V gene (reference sequence). The CDR3 runs 14 residues. V lost 1 base and J 4 bases, leaving 10 bases between the germline ends. The chain's CDR3 is CASSLGTATETQYF. The CDR3, as DNA: TGTGCCAGCAGCTTAGGAACAGCCACAGAGACCCAGTACTTC. Based on the CDR3 plus reference TRBV7-9 and TRBJ2-5, the full variable domain is DTGVSQNPRHKITKRGQNVTFRCDPISEHNRLYWYRQTLGQGPEFLTYFQNEAQLEKSRLLSDRFSAERPKGSFSTLEIQRTEQGDSAMYLCASSLGTATETQYFGPGTRLLVL.

V gene TRBV6-5 combines with J gene TRBJ1-2; no clear D. Looked up from germline, CDR1 is MNHEY and CDR2 is SVGAGI. This CDR3 region has 14 residues. Between the trimmed V and J ends, which lost 4 bases and 7 bases, there was a span of 16 bases. This chain's CDR3 is CASSSGELRGGYTF. CDR3 sequence (DNA): TGTGCCAGCAGTTCCGGGGAGTTACGGGGTGGCTACACCTTC.

The rearrangement uses TRBV7-9 and TRBJ2-3, with 10 bases aligning to TRBD2. The germline gives CDR1 SEHNR, CDR2 FQNEAQ (reference sequence). There are 18 residues in the CDR3. Trimming took 4 bases from V and 6 from J; bases not matched to a gene: 16. CDR3 in DNA: TGTGCCAGCAGCTCGGGAGTGTCTAGCGGGGGCCCTGGGGATACGCAGTATTTT. It specifies CASSSGVSSGGPGDTQYF.

The sample holds one count of this clone. The chain links TRBV27 to TRBJ2-7, with 7 nucleotides matching TRBD1. V dropped 1 base and J dropped 4; count of bases not matched to a gene: 13. The CDR3 consists of 17 residues. Germline V CDR1 and CDR2: MNHEY, SMNVEV (reference sequence). The CDR3 spells CASSLLGRDRVTYEQYF. Written as DNA, the CDR3 is TGTGCCAGCAGTTTATTGGGGCGAGACAGGGTTACTTACGAGCAGTACTTC.

This clone appeared a single time. The rearrangement links TRBV6-5 to TRBJ2-7; TRBD2 agrees at 7 bases. Germline-derived CDR1 and CDR2 are MNHEY and SVGAGI. The CDR3 has 15 residues. With V trimmed by 6 bases and J by 5 bases, 13 bases remained unmatched. The CDR3 region has the DNA TGTGCCAGCAGACAAACCATAGCGGGTGGCCACGAGCAGTACTTC. Translated: CASRQTIAGGHEQYF.

This chain links TRBV29-1 with TRBJ1-2; the D is unclear. The germline V and J ends were trimmed by 7 bases and 7 bases, with 19 bases remaining between them. The CDR3 totals 13 residues. CDR1 is SQVTM, CDR2 ANQGSEA, per germline. CDR3 residues: CSARFAGSGGYTF. The CDR3 DNA is TGCAGCGCCCGATTCGCGGGGTCTGGTGGCTACACCTTC.

V gene TRBV7-2 combines with J gene TRBJ1-5; D possibly corresponds to TRBD1 (5 bases). The CDR3 contains 14 residues. The germline V gene encodes CDR1 SGHTA and CDR2 FQGNSA. V lost 1 base, J lost 12 bases, and 16 bases lay in between. The CDR3: CASSLDRYTGDQHF. DNA of the CDR3: TGTGCCAGCAGCTTAGACAGGTACACTGGGGACCAGCATTTT. Looking up the rest from reference TRBV7-2 and TRBJ1-5 gives the full variable domain: GAGVSQSPSNKVTEKGKDVELRCDPISGHTALYWYRQSLGQGLEFLIYFQGNSAPDKSGLPSDRFSAERTGGSVSTLTIQRTQQEDSAVYLCASSLDRYTGDQHFGDGTRLSIL.

This chain connects TRBV24-1 to TRBJ2-1, with 13 bases aligning to TRBD2. Trimming at V came to 2 bases and at J to 8 bases, leaving 8 bases not matched to a gene. The CDR3 extends over 17 amino acids. Germline V lookup: CDR1 KGHDR, CDR2 SFDVKD. CDR3 DNA: TGTGCCACCAGTGATTCAACTAGCGGGGGGGCCGGGTATGAGCAGTTCTTC. As protein: CATSDSTSGGAGYEQFF.

Points on this clone: One junction end does not reproduce the germline sequence, and a read error may be involved. V usage is TRBV7-8 and J usage is TRBJ2-3, with 12 bases lining up with TRBD2. The CDR3 is 13 amino acids. Germline CDR1 reads SGHVS; CDR2 reads FQNEAQ. The CDR3 region is CASSSLQLGLAGF. The CDR3 DNA reads TGTGCCAGCAGCTCTTTGCAACTTGGACTAGCGGGGTTT.

The genes are TRBV7-8 and TRBJ1-3; TRBD1 matches 7 bases. The V gene end was trimmed by 5 bases and the J gene end by 1 base; junction bases not matched to a gene: 11. In germline, CDR1 is SGHVS, CDR2 FQNEAQ. The length of the CDR3 is 17 residues. CDR3 loop: CASSNFQQGWSGNTIYF. The CDR3 region has the DNA TGTGCCAGCAGCAACTTTCAACAGGGGTGGTCTGGAAACACCATATATTTT. The whole variable domain, remainder taken from reference TRBV7-8 and TRBJ1-3, is GAGVSQSPRYKVAKRGQDVALRCDPISGHVSLFWYQQALGQGPEFLTYFQNEAQLDKSGLPSDRFFAERPEGSVSTLKIQRTQQEDSAVYLCASSNFQQGWSGNTIYFGEGSWLTVV.

Turning to this clone: This may arise from a read error, as a much more abundant clone is one base away. The chain uses TRBV14 and TRBJ2-1, with TRBD2 matching 14 bases. CDR1 is SGHDN and CDR2 is FVKESK in the germline V gene. The CDR3 runs to 15 residues. V lost 3 bases and J lost 5; bases outside the gene matches: 0. The CDR3 protein is CASSQGLAGDNEQFF. In DNA form, the CDR3 reads TGTGCCAGCAGCCAGGGACTAGCGGGGGACAATGAGCAGTTCTTC.

The V call is TRBV3-1 (or the pseudogene TRBV3-2), the J call TRBJ2-1, with D possibly TRBD2 on 6 matching bases. Germline CDR1 reads LGHDT; CDR2 reads YNNKEL (reference sequence). Trimming pared 4 bases from V and 4 bases from J, leaving 14 bases between. This CDR3 has 15 residues. The CDR3: CASSRRGVWYNEQFF. In DNA, the CDR3 is TGTGCCAGCAGCCGCCGCGGGGTGTGGTACAATGAGCAGTTCTTC.

The V call is TRBV5-5, the J call TRBJ2-5; 10 bases map to TRBD1. V gave up 1 base and J gave up 3 bases; unmatched junction bases: 3. Germline CDR1 is SGHKS and CDR2 is YYEKEE (reference sequence). There are 15 residues in the CDR3. The CDR3 loop is CASSLLGTGEETQYF. The CDR3 nucleotides read TGTGCCAGCAGCTTGCTGGGGACAGGGGAAGAGACCCAGTACTTC.